A single sample gave rise to the 4 T cell receptor beta chains below, sequenced in a study of tumor-infiltrating lymphocytes in primary liver carcinoma. Researchers generated TCR beta cDNA from about 500 ng of total RNA, relying on a constant-region primer. Three nested multiplex PCR rounds of slightly modified ARM-PCR generated TCR beta libraries. TRBV1-TRBV30 forward and Cbeta reverse primers drove the first two approximately 10-cycle rounds. TCRdb fed the multiplex PCR reads into MiXCR, producing one record per CDR3 protein. The data hold about 200,000 distinct CDR3 sequences, with approximately 65% observed a single time. Both blood RNA, taken from unsorted whole blood, and germline DNA were extracted. The sequenced sample was peripheral blood. Receptor source: an older woman with primary liver carcinoma and hepatitis B virus infection.

This clonotype was seen ten or more times. This chain connects TRBV29-1 to TRBJ1-3, with D hard to call. The germline gives CDR1 SQVTM, CDR2 ANQGSEA. Trimming cost V 3 bases and J 0 bases, with 9 bases left between them. The CDR3 contains 14 residues. The DNA for the CDR3 is TGCAGCGTTGACCCGGGGAACTCTGGAAACACCATATATTTT. The encoded protein is CSVDPGNSGNTIYF.

With respect to this clonotype: It is likely a read error, because the conserved phenylalanine at the end of the CDR3 is missing. The chain is built from TRBV11-1 and TRBJ2-1; 13 positions match TRBD2. The CDR3 extends over 15 amino acids. Per germline, CDR1 SGHAT and CDR2 FQDESV (reference sequence). In nucleotides, the CDR3 is TGTGCCAACAGCTTCGGACTAGCGGGAGATAATGAGCAGTTCTTA. This translates into CANSFGLAGDNEQFL.

To note about this clonotype: At one of its ends the junction is not consistent with the germline gene, which may arise from a read error. J is TRBJ1-3 and V is TRBV4-1, with D possibly matching TRBD1 (5 bases). The CDR3 length is 16 residues. Germline V lookup: CDR1 MGHRA, CDR2 YSYEKL. CDR3 nucleotides: TGCACCAGCAGCCAACTAGGGGTAGACTCTGGAAACACCATATATTTT. It is translated as CTSSQLGVDSGNTIYF.

The J gene is TRBJ2-1, the V gene TRBV5-6, with a weak D call TRBD2 (5 bases). The germline V gene has CDR1 SGHDT and CDR2 YYEEEE. The CDR3 spans 16 residues. The germline V and J ends were trimmed by 7 bases and 4 bases, with 21 bases remaining between them. The CDR3 reads CASYWFGPSRYNEQFF. The CDR3 coding sequence is TGTGCCAGCTACTGGTTCGGGCCTAGCAGGTACAATGAGCAGTTCTTC.